The following is a TCR beta chain sequence with its context. The antigen is undetermined. The sample originates from a study of CD8+ T cells in alopecia areata. The wider study: Dosing with tofacitinib proceeded for 6 to 18 months, followed by 6 months off drug. Study results and caveats: Possibly as an HLA-related effect, TCR sharing across patients appeared less clear than in mice. The study found higher clonality in lesional than normal scalp, especially in alopecia totalis/universalis.

Following extraction, RNA underwent reverse transcription to cDNA, which served as the sequencing template. Sequenced by immunoSEQ multiplex PCR; TCRdb stores in-frame clones only, minus some. Of more than 200,000 clones listed, roughly two thirds are singletons. The CDR3 contains 14 residues. Germline loops: CDR1 SGHNT, CDR2 YYREEE (reference sequence). The V gene lost 2 bases and the J gene lost 0 bases, with 3 bases spanning the gap. PBMCs, the starting material, were the source of sorted CD4+ and CD8+ T cells. The source material was CD4+ T cells sorted from blood, sampled at week 0. The chain uses TRBV5-4 and TRBJ1-6, with unresolved D. The TCR sequence derives from a human donor with alopecia areata. The CDR3 sequence is CASSFNSYNSPLHF. CDR3 in DNA: TGTGCCAGCAGCTTTAACTCCTATAATTCACCCCTCCACTTT.